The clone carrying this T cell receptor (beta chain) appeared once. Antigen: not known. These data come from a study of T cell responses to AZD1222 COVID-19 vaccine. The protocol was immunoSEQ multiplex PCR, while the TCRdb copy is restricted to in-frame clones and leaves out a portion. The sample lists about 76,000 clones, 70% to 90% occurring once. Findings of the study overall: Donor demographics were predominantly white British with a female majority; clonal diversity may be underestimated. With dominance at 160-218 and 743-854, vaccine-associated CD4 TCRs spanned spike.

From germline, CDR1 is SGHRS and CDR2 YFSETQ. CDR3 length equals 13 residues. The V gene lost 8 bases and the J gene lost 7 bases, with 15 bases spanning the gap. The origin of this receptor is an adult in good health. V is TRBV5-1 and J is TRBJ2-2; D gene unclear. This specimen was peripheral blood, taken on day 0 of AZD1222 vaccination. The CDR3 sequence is CASTTSGHGELFF. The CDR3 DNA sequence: TGCGCCAGTACTACGTCAGGTCACGGGGAGCTGTTTTTT.